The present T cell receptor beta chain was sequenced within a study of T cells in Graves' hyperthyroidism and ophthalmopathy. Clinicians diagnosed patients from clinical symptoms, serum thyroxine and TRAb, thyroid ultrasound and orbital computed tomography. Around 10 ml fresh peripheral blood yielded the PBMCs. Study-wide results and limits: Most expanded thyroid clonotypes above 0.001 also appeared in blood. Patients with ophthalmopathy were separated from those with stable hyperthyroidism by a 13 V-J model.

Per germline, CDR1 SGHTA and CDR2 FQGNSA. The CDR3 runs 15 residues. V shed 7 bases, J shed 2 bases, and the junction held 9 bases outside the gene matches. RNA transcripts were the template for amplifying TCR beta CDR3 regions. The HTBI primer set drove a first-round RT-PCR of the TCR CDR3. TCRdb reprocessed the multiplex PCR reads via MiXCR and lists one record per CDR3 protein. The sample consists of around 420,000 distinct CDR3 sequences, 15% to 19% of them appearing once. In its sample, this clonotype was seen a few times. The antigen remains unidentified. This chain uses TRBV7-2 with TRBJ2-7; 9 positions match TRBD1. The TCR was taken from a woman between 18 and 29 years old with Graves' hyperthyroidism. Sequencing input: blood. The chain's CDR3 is CASILGGTGTYEQYF. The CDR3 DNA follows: TGTGCCAGCATTCTAGGCGGGACAGGGACCTACGAGCAGTACTTC.